This TCR beta chain originates from a study of early T cells in non-severe SARS-CoV-2 infection. In its sample, this clonotype was seen a few times. The CDR3 runs to 15 residues. CDR1 and CDR2 (germline): KGHSH, LQKENI. Trimming removed 6 bases at V and 5 bases at J, with 19 bases between. TCRdb ran MiXCR on the 5' RACE reads and lists one entry per CDR3 protein. The profile shows approximately 52,000 distinct CDR3 sequences, more than 13% of them singletons. This receptor was obtained from an adult who was a healthcare worker with PCR-confirmed SARS-CoV-2 infection or an uninfected control (not recorded which). The V and J genes are TRBV18 and TRBJ1-1; weak D call: TRBD1 (6 bases). The input for sequencing was whole blood, taken at baseline. The CDR3 DNA reads as TGTGCCAGCTCCCCTCCAGGACAGAGATGGACTGAAGCTTTCTTT. Protein: CASSPPGQRWTEAFF.